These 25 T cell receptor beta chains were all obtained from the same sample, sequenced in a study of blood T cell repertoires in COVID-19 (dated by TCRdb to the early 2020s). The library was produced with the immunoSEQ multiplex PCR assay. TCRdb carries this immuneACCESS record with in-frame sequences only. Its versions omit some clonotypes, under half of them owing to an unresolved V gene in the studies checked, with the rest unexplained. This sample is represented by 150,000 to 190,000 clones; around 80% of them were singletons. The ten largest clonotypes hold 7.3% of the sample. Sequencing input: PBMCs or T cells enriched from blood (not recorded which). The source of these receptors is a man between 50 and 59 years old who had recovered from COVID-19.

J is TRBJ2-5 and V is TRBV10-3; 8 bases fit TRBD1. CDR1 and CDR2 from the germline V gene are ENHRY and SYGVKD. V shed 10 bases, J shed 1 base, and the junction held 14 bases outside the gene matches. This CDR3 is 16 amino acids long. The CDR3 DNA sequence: TGTGCCACCCGCCCCGTAGGACAGGGAACCCAAGAGACCCAGTACTTC. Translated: CATRPVGQGTQETQYF.

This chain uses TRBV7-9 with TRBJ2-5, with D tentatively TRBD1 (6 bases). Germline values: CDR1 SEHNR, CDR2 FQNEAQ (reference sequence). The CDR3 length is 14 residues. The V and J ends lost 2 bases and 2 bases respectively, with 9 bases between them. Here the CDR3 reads CASSLSGTQETQYF. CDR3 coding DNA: TGTGCCAGCAGCTTAAGTGGGACACAAGAGACCCAGTACTTC.

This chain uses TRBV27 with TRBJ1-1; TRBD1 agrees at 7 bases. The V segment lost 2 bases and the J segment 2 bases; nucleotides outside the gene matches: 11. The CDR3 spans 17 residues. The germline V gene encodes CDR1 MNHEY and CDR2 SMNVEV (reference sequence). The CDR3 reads CASSLLPGQGVNTEAFF. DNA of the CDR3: TGTGCCAGCAGTTTACTTCCTGGGCAGGGGGTAAACACTGAAGCTTTCTTT.

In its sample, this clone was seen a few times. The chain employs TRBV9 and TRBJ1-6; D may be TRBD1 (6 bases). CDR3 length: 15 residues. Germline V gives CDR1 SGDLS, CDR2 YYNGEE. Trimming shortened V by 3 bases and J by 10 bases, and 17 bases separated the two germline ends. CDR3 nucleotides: TGTGCCAGCAGCGGTTCCACAGGGAGGGAGTCACCCCTCCACTTT. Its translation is CASSGSTGRESPLHF.

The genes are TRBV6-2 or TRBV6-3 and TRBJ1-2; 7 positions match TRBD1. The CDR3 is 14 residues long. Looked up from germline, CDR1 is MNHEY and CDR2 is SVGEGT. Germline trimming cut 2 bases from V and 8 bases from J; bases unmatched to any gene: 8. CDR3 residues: CASSYGTDLGGYTF. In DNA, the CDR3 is TGTGCCAGCAGTTACGGGACAGACTTAGGCGGCTACACCTTC.

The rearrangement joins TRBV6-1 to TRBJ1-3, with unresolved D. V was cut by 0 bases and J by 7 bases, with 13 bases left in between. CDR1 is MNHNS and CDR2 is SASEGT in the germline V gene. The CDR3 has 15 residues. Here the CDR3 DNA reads TGTGCCAGCAGTGAAGCGAACTCGGTTTGGAACACCATATATTTT. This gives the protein CASSEANSVWNTIYF.

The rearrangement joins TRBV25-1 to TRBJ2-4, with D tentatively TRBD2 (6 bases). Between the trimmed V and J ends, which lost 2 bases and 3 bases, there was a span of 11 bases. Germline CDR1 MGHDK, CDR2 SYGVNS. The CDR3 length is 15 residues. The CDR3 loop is CASSEQGGVKNIQYF. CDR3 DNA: TGTGCCAGCAGTGAACAGGGAGGAGTCAAAAACATTCAGTACTTC.

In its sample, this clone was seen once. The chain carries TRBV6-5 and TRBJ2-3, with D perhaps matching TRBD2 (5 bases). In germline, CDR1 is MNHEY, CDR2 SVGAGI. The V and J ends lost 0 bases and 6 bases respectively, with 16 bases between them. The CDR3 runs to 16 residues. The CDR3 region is CASSYSNSYGVDTQYF. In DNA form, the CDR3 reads TGTGCCAGCAGTTACTCGAATTCGTACGGGGTTGATACGCAGTATTTT.

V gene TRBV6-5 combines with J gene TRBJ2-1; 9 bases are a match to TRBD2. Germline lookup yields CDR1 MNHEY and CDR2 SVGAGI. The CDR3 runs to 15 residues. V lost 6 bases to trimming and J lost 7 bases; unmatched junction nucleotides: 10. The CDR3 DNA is TGTGCCAGCAGACTGCTGGCTAGCGGGGAGAATGAGCAGTTCTTC. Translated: CASRLLASGENEQFF.

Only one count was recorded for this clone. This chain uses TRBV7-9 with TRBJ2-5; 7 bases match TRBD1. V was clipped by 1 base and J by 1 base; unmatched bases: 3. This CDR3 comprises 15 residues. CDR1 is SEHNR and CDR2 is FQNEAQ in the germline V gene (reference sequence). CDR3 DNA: TGTGCCAGCAGCTTAGACAGGGGTCTCCAAGAGACCCAGTACTTC. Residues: CASSLDRGLQETQYF.

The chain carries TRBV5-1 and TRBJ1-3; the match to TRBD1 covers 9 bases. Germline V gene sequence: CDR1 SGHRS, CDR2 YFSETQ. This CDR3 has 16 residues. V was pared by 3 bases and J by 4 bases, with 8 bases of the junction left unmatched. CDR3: CASSSRDRASGNTIYF. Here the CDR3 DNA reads TGCGCCAGCAGCTCGCGGGACAGGGCTTCCGGAAACACCATATATTTT.

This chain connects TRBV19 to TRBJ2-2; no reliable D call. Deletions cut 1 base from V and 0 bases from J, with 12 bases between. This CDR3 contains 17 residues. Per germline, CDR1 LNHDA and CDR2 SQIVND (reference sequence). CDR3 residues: CASSIGATIANTGELFF. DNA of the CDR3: TGTGCCAGTAGTATAGGAGCTACTATCGCGAACACCGGGGAGCTGTTTTTT.

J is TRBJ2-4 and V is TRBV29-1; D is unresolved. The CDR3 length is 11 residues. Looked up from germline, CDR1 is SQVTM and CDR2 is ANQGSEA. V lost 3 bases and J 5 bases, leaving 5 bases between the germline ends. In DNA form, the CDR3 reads TGCAGCGTTGACAGCGAAAACATTCAGTACTTC. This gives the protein CSVDSENIQYF.

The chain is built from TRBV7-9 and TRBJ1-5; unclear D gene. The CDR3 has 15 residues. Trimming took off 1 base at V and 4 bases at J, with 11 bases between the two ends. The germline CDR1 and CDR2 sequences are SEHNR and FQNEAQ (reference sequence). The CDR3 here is CASSLEAGLNQPQHF. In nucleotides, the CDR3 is TGTGCCAGCAGCTTAGAGGCAGGCCTAAATCAGCCCCAGCATTTT. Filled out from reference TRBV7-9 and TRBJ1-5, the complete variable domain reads DTGVSQNPRHKITKRGQNVTFRCDPISEHNRLYWYRQTLGQGPEFLTYFQNEAQLEKSRLLSDRFSAERPKGSFSTLEIQRTEQGDSAMYLCASSLEAGLNQPQHFGDGTRLSIL.

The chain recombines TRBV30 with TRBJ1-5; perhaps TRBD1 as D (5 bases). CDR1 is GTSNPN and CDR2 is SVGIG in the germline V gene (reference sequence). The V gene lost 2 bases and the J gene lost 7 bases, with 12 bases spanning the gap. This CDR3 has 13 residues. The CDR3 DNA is TGTGCCTGGAGTACTAGGGGAGGGCAGCCCCAGCATTTT. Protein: CAWSTRGGQPQHF.

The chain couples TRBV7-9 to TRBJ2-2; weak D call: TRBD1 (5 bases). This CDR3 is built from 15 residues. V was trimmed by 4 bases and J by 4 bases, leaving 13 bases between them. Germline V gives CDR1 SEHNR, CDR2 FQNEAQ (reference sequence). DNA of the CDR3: TGTGCCAGCAGCTACTACCCAGGGTTCACCGGGGAGCTGTTTTTT. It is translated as CASSYYPGFTGELFF.

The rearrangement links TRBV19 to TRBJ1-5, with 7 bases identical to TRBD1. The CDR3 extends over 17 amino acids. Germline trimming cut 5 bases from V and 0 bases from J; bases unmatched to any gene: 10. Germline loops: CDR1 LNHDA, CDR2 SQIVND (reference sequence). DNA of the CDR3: TGTGCCAGTAGTGGCCGGGACAGCGGTTATAGCAATCAGCCCCAGCATTTT. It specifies CASSGRDSGYSNQPQHF. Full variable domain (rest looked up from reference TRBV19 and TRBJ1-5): DGGITQSPKYLFRKEGQNVTLSCEQNLNHDAMYWYRQDPGQGLRLIYYSQIVNDFQKGDIAEGYSVSREKKESFPLTVTSAQKNPTAFYLCASSGRDSGYSNQPQHFGDGTRLSIL.

CDR3 nucleotides: TGTGCCAGCAGCCATCGAGCGGGTACAGATACGCAGTATTTT. Residues: CASSHRAGTDTQYF. This sequence joins TRBV3-1 (or the pseudogene TRBV3-2) and TRBJ2-3, with D possibly TRBD2 on 6 matching bases. The CDR3 runs 14 residues. Trimming removed 3 bases from V and 3 bases from J, with 10 bases in between. Per the germline V gene, CDR1 is LGHDT and CDR2 is YNNKEL (reference sequence).

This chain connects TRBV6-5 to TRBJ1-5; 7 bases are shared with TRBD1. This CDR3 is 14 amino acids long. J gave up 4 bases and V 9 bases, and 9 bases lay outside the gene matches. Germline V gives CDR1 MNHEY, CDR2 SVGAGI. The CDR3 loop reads CASTGVALNQPQHF. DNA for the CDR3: TGTGCCAGTACAGGGGTGGCATTGAATCAGCCCCAGCATTTT.

The CDR3 DNA reads TGTGCCAGTAGTATAGATCTTACAGCGGGCCATGAGCAGTTCTTC. This sequence encodes CASSIDLTAGHEQFF. This chain connects TRBV19 to TRBJ2-1; possible D gene TRBD2, 6 bases. Trimming left V 0 bases short and J 8 bases short, with 14 bases between. The CDR3 has 15 amino acids. From germline, CDR1 is LNHDA and CDR2 SQIVND (reference sequence). The whole variable domain, remainder taken from reference TRBV19 and TRBJ2-1, is DGGITQSPKYLFRKEGQNVTLSCEQNLNHDAMYWYRQDPGQGLRLIYYSQIVNDFQKGDIAEGYSVSREKKESFPLTVTSAQKNPTAFYLCASSIDLTAGHEQFFGPGTRLTVL.

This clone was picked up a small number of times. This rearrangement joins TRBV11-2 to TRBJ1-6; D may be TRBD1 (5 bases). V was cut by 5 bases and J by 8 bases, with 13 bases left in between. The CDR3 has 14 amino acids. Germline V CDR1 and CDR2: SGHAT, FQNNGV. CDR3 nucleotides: TGTGCCAGCAGCCCAGGGCTTCTGGATTCACCCCTCCACTTT. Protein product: CASSPGLLDSPLHF.

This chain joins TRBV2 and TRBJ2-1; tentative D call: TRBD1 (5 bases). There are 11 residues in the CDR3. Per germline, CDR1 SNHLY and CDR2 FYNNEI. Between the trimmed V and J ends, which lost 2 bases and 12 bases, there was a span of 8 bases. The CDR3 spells CASSELGPQFF. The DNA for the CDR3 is TGTGCCAGCAGTGAATTGGGGCCGCAGTTCTTC.

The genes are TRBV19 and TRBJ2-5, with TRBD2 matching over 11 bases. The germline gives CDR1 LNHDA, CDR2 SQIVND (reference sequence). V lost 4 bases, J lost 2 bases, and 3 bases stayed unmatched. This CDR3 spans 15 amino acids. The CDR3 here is CASSRLAGTQETQYF. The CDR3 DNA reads TGTGCCAGTAGTAGACTAGCGGGGACTCAAGAGACCCAGTACTTC.

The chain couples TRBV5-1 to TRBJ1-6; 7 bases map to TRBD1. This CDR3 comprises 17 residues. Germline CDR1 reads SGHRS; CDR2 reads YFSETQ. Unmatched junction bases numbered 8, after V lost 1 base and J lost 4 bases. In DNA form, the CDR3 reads TGCGCCAGCAGCTTGACTGGGACAGCCGATTATAATTCACCCCTCCACTTT. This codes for CASSLTGTADYNSPLHF.

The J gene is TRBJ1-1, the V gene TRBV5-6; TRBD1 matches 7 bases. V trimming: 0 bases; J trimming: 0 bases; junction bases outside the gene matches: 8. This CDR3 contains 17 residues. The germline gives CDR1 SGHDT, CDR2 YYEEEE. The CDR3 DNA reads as TGTGCCAGCAGCTTGGTGGCAGGGGGGCTTATGAACACTGAAGCTTTCTTT. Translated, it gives CASSLVAGGLMNTEAFF.